The 13 T cell receptor beta chains given below trace back to one sample, sequenced in a study of a mutant IDH1 vaccine in newly diagnosed glioma. The time point denotes: baseline, week 1 (first vaccination visit). This sample's treatment: pre-vaccination baseline after standard-of-care therapy. Sequencing was performed with immunoSEQ multiplex PCR; in TCRdb, only in-frame clones are kept and a portion is missing. The profile shows tens of thousands of clones, roughly nine tenths of them singletons. The input for sequencing was PBMCs, taken from a glioma patient treated with radiotherapy, temozolomide or both. The receptors were gathered from a woman aged 35 to 49 with glioma.

This clone was detected once. J is TRBJ2-7 and V is TRBV5-1; 11 bases fit TRBD2. V shed 1 base and J 3 bases; nucleotides not matched to a gene: 9. CDR1 is SGHRS, CDR2 YFSETQ, per germline. The CDR3 runs to 17 residues. In DNA, the CDR3 is TGCGCCAGCAGCTTGCGGATAGCGGGAGGGGATGGCTACGAGCAGTACTTC. Amino acids: CASSLRIAGGDGYEQYF. Full variable domain (missing parts from reference TRBV5-1 and TRBJ2-7): KAGVTQTPRYLIKTRGQQVTLSCSPISGHRSVSWYQQTPGQGLQFLFEYFSETQRNKGNFPGRFSGRQFSNSRSEMNVSTLELGDSALYLCASSLRIAGGDGYEQYFGPGTRLTVT.

This clone has only a few counts. In DNA, the CDR3 is TGCGCCAGCAGCGGGACACCTGAAGCGGCTTCTGGCTACACCTTC. It codes for CASSGTPEAASGYTF. This chain links TRBV10-1 with TRBJ1-2; maybe TRBD1 (6 bases). The CDR3 covers 15 residues. Looked up from germline, CDR1 is WNHNN and CDR2 is SYGVQD (reference sequence). The V gene lost 6 bases and the J gene lost 7 bases, with 21 bases spanning the gap.

This clone has a single count. The chain combines TRBV18 with TRBJ2-5; unclear D gene. Trimming took off 2 bases at V and 1 base at J, with 11 bases between the two ends. Germline V gives CDR1 KGHSH, CDR2 LQKENI. This CDR3 spans 15 amino acids. CDR3 sequence (DNA): TGTGCCAGCTCACCAGTTCAGGCAGTCCAAGAGACCCAGTACTTC. Its protein product is CASSPVQAVQETQYF.

The CDR3 DNA sequence: TGTGCCAGCAGTTTACCAACTGGGGCCAACGTCCTGACTTTC. It translates to CASSLPTGANVLTF. The chain recombines TRBV6-6 with TRBJ2-6, with D unresolved. Trimming left V 4 bases short and J 2 bases short, with 6 bases between. Looked up from germline, CDR1 is MNHNY and CDR2 is SVGAGI (reference sequence). The CDR3 runs 14 residues.

The chain recombines TRBV6-4 with TRBJ2-4, with D uncertain. Germline V CDR1 and CDR2: MRHNA, SNTAGT. This CDR3 comprises 14 residues. The ends were cut back, 2 bases at V and 0 bases at J, with 5 bases in the middle. As DNA, the CDR3 is TGTGCCAGCAGTGACAGTCTAGCCAAAAACATTCAGTACTTC. It codes for CASSDSLAKNIQYF.

This chain joins TRBV6-6 and TRBJ2-2; 8 positions match TRBD2. V was pared by 6 bases and J by 5 bases, with 8 bases of the junction left unmatched. From germline, CDR1 is MNHNY and CDR2 SVGAGI (reference sequence). The CDR3 is 15 residues long. This chain's CDR3 is CASSRGGAPTGELFF. In nucleotides, the CDR3 is TGTGCCAGCAGCCGGGGGGGGGCCCCAACCGGGGAGCTGTTTTTT.

This chain uses TRBV7-2 with TRBJ2-6; D is unresolved. The CDR3 sequence is 13 residues long. V was shortened by 6 bases and J by 1 base, with 4 bases between the two germline ends. Germline V lookup: CDR1 SGHTA, CDR2 FQGNSA. The CDR3 DNA is TGTGCCAGCAGGTTTTCTGGGGCCAACGTCCTGACTTTC. Amino acids: CASRFSGANVLTF.

The chain has TRBV5-1 and TRBJ1-3; D is uncertain. The CDR3 spans 13 residues. Germline V gene sequence: CDR1 SGHRS, CDR2 YFSETQ. V was clipped by 2 bases and J by 3 bases, with 6 bases between them. DNA for the CDR3: TGCGCCAGCAGCTTAGATAATGGAAACACCATATATTTT. It codes for CASSLDNGNTIYF.

The chain recombines TRBV7-9 with TRBJ2-3, with 15 bases that match TRBD2. Germline V gives CDR1 SEHNR, CDR2 FQNEAQ (reference sequence). This CDR3 region has 18 residues. The V and J ends lost 4 bases and 0 bases, in that order; junction bases with no gene match: 5. CDR3 residues: CASSSPGLAGGSTDTQYF. CDR3 coding DNA: TGTGCCAGCAGCTCACCGGGACTAGCGGGGGGCAGCACAGATACGCAGTATTTT.

The genes are TRBV7-2 and TRBJ2-3; possible D gene TRBD2, 5 bases. With 10 bases removed from V and 2 bases from J, the gap between germline ends came to 16 bases. The germline CDR1 and CDR2 sequences are SGHTA and FQGNSA. The CDR3 runs to 14 residues. This chain's CDR3 is CATRLSRDTDTQYF. CDR3 coding DNA: TGTGCCACCAGACTATCCCGGGACACAGATACGCAGTATTTT. The full variable domain, its missing parts supplied by reference TRBV7-2 and TRBJ2-3, is GAGVSQSPSNKVTEKGKDVELRCDPISGHTALYWYRQSLGQGLEFLIYFQGNSAPDKSGLPSDRFSAERTGGSVSTLTIQRTQQEDSAVYLCATRLSRDTDTQYFGPGTRLTVL.

This clone was observed a single time. CDR3 bases: TGTGCCAGCAGGGCTGAGACCCAGTACTTC. Amino acid sequence: CASRAETQYF. The chain combines TRBV6-1 with TRBJ2-5; no clear D gene. Germline V CDR1 and CDR2: MNHNS, SASEGT. The CDR3 spans 10 residues. V was clipped by 6 bases and J by 5 bases, with 4 bases between them.

This clone was seen only once. The chain employs TRBV10-3 and TRBJ2-7, with TRBD2 matching over 9 bases. This CDR3 has 14 amino acids. With 6 bases clipped from V and 6 bases from J, the junction kept 9 bases outside the gene matches. Looked up from germline, CDR1 is ENHRY and CDR2 is SYGVKD. CDR3: CAISSPGLASEQYF. As DNA, the CDR3 is TGTGCCATCAGCTCCCCGGGACTAGCTAGCGAGCAGTACTTC.

The rearrangement joins TRBV9 to TRBJ2-3, with D hard to call. CDR1 and CDR2 (germline): SGDLS, YYNGEE. The CDR3 has 14 amino acids. V was trimmed by 1 base and J by 2 bases, leaving 8 bases between them. The CDR3 loop is CASSVTGITDTQYF. As DNA, the CDR3 is TGTGCCAGCAGCGTAACTGGGATCACAGATACGCAGTATTTT.